These 5 T cell receptor beta chains were all obtained from the same sample, sequenced in a study of T cell repertoires in cytomegalovirus infection. No antigen is known for these receptors. TCRdb redid the calling of the reads with MiXCR, one entry per CDR3 protein. Counted here are around 300,000 distinct CDR3 sequences, more than 20% occurring once; the ten biggest clones make up less than 15%. The material was cultured PBMCs, obtained from culture after CMV antigen stimulation. The source of these receptors is a human donor in good health (CMV status not recorded). Some clones in this sample may be carry-over from other donors' samples.

The gene calls are TRBV19 and TRBJ2-3; 13 nucleotides line up with TRBD2. J was trimmed by 4 bases and V by 1 base; bases with no gene match: 2. The CDR3 has 16 residues. Germline-derived CDR1 and CDR2 are LNHDA and SQIVND (reference sequence). CDR3 DNA: TGTGCCAGTAGTATAGGACTAGCGGGAGGATCAGATACGCAGTATTTT. This gives the protein CASSIGLAGGSDTQYF.

This clonotype has just a few counts. The V gene is TRBV20-1, the J gene TRBJ2-1; 11 bases fit TRBD2. Germline CDR1 DFQATT, CDR2 SNEGSKA (reference sequence). The J segment lost 4 bases and the V segment lost 4 bases, leaving 6 bases of the junction unmatched. CDR3 length: 15 amino acids. The CDR3 DNA follows: TGCAGTGCTACCGGACTAGCGGGCCCTTACAATGAGCAGTTCTTC. As protein: CSATGLAGPYNEQFF.

The V gene is TRBV3-1, the J gene TRBJ2-7; a possible D gene is TRBD1 (7 bases). Trimming stripped 8 bases from V and 3 bases from J, with 17 bases between. This CDR3 is 14 amino acids long. CDR1 is LGHDT, CDR2 YNNKEL, per germline (reference sequence). The CDR3 loop reads CASSPGGQLYEQYV. DNA of the CDR3: TGTGCCAGCTCCCCCGGGGGACAGCTCTACGAGCAGTACGTC.

This sequence joins TRBV5-4 and TRBJ2-5, with a weak D call TRBD1 (5 bases). With 3 bases removed from V and 2 bases from J, the gap between germline ends came to 17 bases. The CDR3 runs to 16 residues. Germline CDR1 is SGHNT and CDR2 is YYREEE (reference sequence). The CDR3 loop reads CASSSDSFSSQETQYF. The CDR3 DNA reads TGTGCCAGCAGCTCAGACAGTTTCTCTTCTCAAGAGACCCAGTACTTC.

The V and J genes are TRBV4-1 and TRBJ1-6; tentative D call: TRBD1 (5 bases). The CDR3 runs to 15 residues. Per the germline V gene, CDR1 is MGHRA and CDR2 is YSYEKL. Trimming cost V 0 bases and J 9 bases, with 12 bases left between them. The CDR3 nucleotides are TGCGCCAGCAGCCAAGAGTCCGGGGGTAGTTCACCCCTCCACTTT. Residues: CASSQESGGSSPLHF.